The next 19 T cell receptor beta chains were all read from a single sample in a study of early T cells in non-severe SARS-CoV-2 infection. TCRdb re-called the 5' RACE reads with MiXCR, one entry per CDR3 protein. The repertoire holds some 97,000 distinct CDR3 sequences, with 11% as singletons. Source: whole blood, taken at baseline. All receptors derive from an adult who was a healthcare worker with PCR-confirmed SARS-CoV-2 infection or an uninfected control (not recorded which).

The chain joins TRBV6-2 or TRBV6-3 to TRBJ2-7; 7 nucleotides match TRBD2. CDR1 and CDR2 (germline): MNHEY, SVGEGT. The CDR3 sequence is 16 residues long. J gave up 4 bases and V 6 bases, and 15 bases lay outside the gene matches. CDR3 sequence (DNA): TGTGCCAGCAGACGACTGGGCGGGAGCAATATGTACGAGCAGTACTTC. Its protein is CASRRLGGSNMYEQYF.

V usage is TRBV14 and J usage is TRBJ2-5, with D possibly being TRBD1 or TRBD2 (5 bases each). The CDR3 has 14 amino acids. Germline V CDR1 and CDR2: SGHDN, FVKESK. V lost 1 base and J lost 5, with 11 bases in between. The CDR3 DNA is TGTGCCAGCAGCCAAGCCTGGGGGTTTGAGACCCAGTACTTC. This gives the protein CASSQAWGFETQYF.

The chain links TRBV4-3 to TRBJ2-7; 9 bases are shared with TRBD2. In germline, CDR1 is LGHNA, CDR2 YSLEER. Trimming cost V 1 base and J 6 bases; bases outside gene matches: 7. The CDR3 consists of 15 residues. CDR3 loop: CASSQVSSGRREQYF. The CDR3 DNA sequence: TGCGCCAGCAGCCAAGTCTCAAGCGGGAGGCGCGAGCAGTACTTC.

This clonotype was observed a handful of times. CDR3 region: CATSDHTANDNTGELFF. The CDR3 DNA follows: TGTGCCACCAGTGACCATACAGCAAACGATAACACCGGGGAGCTGTTTTTT. The genes are TRBV24-1 and TRBJ2-2; no reliable D call. The CDR3 runs 17 residues. V dropped 4 bases and J dropped 2 bases, with 16 bases sitting between them. In germline, CDR1 is KGHDR, CDR2 SFDVKD.

The CDR3 is CASSMVGEQFF. The CDR3 region has the DNA TGTGCCAGTAGTATGGTTGGTGAGCAGTTCTTC. J is TRBJ2-1 and V is TRBV19; D remains ambiguous. The ends were cut back, 3 bases at V and 9 bases at J, with 6 bases in the middle. The CDR3 length is 11 residues. Looked up from germline, CDR1 is LNHDA and CDR2 is SQIVND (reference sequence). Full variable domain (missing parts from reference TRBV19 and TRBJ2-1): DGGITQSPKYLFRKEGQNVTLSCEQNLNHDAMYWYRQDPGQGLRLIYYSQIVNDFQKGDIAEGYSVSREKKESFPLTVTSAQKNPTAFYLCASSMVGEQFFGPGTRLTVL.

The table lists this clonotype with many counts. For the CDR3, the DNA is TGTGCCAGCAGCGTAGGACTGAACTCCTACGAGCAGTACTTC. Translating gives CASSVGLNSYEQYF. The chain carries TRBV9 and TRBJ2-7; unclear D gene. Trimming cost V 0 bases and J 0 bases, with 7 bases left between them. The germline V gene has CDR1 SGDLS and CDR2 YYNGEE. CDR3 size: 14 residues.

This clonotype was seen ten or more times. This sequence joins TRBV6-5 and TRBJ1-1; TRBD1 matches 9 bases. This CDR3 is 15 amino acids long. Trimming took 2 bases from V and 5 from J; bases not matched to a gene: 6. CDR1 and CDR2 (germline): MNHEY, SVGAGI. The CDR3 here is CASSYRQGTGTEAFF. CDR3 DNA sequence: TGTGCCAGCAGTTACCGACAGGGGACAGGGACTGAAGCTTTCTTT.

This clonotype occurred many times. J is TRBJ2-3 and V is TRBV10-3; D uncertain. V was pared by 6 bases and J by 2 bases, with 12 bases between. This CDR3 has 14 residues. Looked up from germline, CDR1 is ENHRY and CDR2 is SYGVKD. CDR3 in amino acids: CAIRNKESTDTQYF. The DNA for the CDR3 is TGTGCCATCAGGAACAAGGAGTCCACAGATACGCAGTATTTT.

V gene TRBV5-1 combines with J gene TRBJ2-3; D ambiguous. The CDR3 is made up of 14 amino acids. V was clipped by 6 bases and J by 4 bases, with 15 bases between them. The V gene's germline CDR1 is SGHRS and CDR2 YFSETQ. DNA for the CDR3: TGCGCCAGCAAGTTAGGACCCCGTCCAGATACGCAGTATTTT. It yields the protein CASKLGPRPDTQYF.

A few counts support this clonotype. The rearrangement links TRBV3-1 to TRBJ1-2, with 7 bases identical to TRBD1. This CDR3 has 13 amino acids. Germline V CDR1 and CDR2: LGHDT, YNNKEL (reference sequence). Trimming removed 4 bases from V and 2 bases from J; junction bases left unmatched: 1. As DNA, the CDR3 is TGTGCCAGCAGCCGGGGACAGAACTATGGCTACACCTTC. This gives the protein CASSRGQNYGYTF. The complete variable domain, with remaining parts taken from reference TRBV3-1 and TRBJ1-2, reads DTAVSQTPKYLVTQMGNDKSIKCEQNLGHDTMYWYKQDSKKFLKIMFSYNNKELIINETVPNRFSPKSPDKAHLNLHINSLELGDSAVYFCASSRGQNYGYTFGSGTRLTVV.

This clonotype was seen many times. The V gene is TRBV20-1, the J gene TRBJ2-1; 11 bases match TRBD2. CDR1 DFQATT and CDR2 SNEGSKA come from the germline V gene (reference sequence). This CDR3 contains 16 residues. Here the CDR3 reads CTPLGRLAGKYNEQFF. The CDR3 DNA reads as TGCACCCCGCTAGGTAGACTAGCGGGGAAATACAATGAGCAGTTCTTC.

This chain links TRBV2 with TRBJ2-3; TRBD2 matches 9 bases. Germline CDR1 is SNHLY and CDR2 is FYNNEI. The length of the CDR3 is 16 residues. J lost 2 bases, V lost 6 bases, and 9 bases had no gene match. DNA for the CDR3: TGTGCCAGCAGGATCGGAGCGGGGGGATTCACAGATACGCAGTATTTT. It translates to CASRIGAGGFTDTQYF.

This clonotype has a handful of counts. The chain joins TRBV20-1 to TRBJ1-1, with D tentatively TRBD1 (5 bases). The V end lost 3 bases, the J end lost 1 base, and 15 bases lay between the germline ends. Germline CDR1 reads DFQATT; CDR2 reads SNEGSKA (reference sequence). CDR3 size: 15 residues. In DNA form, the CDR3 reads TGCAGTGCTAGTTTGGGAGGGGCGACGAACACTGAAGCTTTCTTT. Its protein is CSASLGGATNTEAFF.

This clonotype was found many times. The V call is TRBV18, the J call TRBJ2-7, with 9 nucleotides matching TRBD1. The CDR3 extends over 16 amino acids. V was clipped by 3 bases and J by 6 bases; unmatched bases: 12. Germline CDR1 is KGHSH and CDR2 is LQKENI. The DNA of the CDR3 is TGTGCCAGCTCACCTCAGTCCGGGACAGGGACGGGCGAGCAGTACTTC. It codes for CASSPQSGTGTGEQYF.

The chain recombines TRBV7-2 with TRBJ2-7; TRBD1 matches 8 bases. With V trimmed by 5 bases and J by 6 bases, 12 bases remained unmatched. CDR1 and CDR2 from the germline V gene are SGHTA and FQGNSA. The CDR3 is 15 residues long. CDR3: CASSPQPSGGSEQYF. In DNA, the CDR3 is TGTGCCAGCAGCCCCCAACCCTCAGGGGGCAGCGAGCAGTACTTC.

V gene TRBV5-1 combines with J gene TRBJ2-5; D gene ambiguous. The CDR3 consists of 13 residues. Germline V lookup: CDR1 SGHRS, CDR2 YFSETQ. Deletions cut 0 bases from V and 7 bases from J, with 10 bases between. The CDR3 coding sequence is TGCGCCAGCAGCTTGGGGGGATTTTGGACCCAGTACTTC. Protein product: CASSLGGFWTQYF. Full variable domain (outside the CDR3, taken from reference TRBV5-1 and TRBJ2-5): KAGVTQTPRYLIKTRGQQVTLSCSPISGHRSVSWYQQTPGQGLQFLFEYFSETQRNKGNFPGRFSGRQFSNSRSEMNVSTLELGDSALYLCASSLGGFWTQYFGPGTRLLVL.

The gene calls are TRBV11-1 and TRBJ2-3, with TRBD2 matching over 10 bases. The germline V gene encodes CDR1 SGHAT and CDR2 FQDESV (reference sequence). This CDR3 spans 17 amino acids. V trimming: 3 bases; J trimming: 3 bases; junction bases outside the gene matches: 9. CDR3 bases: TGTGCCAGCAGCTTTATGGCTAGCGGGAGCGGTACAGATACGCAGTATTTT. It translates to CASSFMASGSGTDTQYF.

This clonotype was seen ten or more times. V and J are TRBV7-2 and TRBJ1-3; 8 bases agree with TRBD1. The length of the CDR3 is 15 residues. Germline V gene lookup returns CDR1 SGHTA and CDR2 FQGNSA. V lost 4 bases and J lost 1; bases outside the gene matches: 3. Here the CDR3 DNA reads TGTGCCAGCAGCTCGTACAGGGGGTCTGGAAACACCATATATTTT. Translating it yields CASSSYRGSGNTIYF.

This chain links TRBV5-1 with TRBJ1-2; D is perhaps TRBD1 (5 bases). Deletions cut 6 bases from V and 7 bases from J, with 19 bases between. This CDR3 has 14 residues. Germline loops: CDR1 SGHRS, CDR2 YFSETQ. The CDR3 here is CASKSRDPSGGYTF. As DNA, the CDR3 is TGCGCCAGCAAATCCCGGGACCCGTCGGGTGGCTACACCTTC.